Each of the 30 T cell receptor beta chains below was sequenced from the same sample in a study of beta chain features in type 1 diabetes listed by TCRdb under 2018. Library prep was done by the immunoSEQ multiplex PCR assay. The High Capacity cDNA Reverse Transcription Kit was used to reverse transcribe all of the isolated RNA, meaning that expressed TCRB transcripts were what got sequenced. TCRdb obtained this table from immuneACCESS and retained in-frame rearrangements with V and J assigned. These tables miss some clones; where compared with another copy, unresolved V genes account for less than half of the shortfall, and the remainder is unexplained. The sample table holds under 350,000 clones, of which 8% were seen once. In total, the top ten clones hold approximately 0.93% of the sample. Sequenced material: central memory CD4+ T cells from blood. The receptor set was obtained from a woman between 18 and 29 years old in good health.

The chain recombines TRBV27 with TRBJ2-1; no reliable D call. The CDR3 runs to 13 residues. CDR1 MNHEY and CDR2 SMNVEV come from the germline V gene (reference sequence). The V end lost 2 bases, the J end lost 9 bases, and 11 bases lay between the germline ends. The CDR3 loop is CASSLTAFREQFF. CDR3 coding DNA: TGTGCCAGCAGTTTAACGGCCTTTCGTGAGCAGTTCTTC.

A single count supports this clone. The chain joins TRBV14 to TRBJ2-3; possible D gene TRBD2, 5 bases. The germline CDR1 and CDR2 sequences are SGHDN and FVKESK. The CDR3 covers 15 residues. V dropped 4 bases and J dropped 0 bases, with 11 bases sitting between them. CDR3 in amino acids: CASSPRVGSTDTQYF. In nucleotides, the CDR3 is TGTGCCAGCAGCCCGCGGGTGGGCAGCACAGATACGCAGTATTTT.

The V gene is TRBV4-3, the J gene TRBJ2-7; D unclear. V was trimmed by 1 base and J by 6 bases, leaving 13 bases between them. The length of the CDR3 is 14 residues. Germline loops: CDR1 LGHNA, CDR2 YSLEER. Here the CDR3 DNA reads TGCGCCAGCAGCCAAGGGGGTCTATGGGGCGAGCAGTACGTC. The encoded protein is CASSQGGLWGEQYV.

This rearrangement joins TRBV4-2 to TRBJ1-1; D might be TRBD1 (5 bases). The V end was cut by 0 bases, the J end by 4 bases, with 9 bases between. Per germline, CDR1 LGHNA and CDR2 YNFKEQ. The CDR3 spans 14 residues. The CDR3 DNA sequence: TGTGCCAGCAGCCAAGACAGGGCCACCACTGAAGCTTTCTTT. Its translation is CASSQDRATTEAFF.

The rearrangement links TRBV2 to TRBJ2-1, with 10 bases aligning to TRBD1. V lost 7 bases to trimming and J lost 4 bases; unmatched junction nucleotides: 4. Germline CDR1 SNHLY, CDR2 FYNNEI. The CDR3 loop spans 14 amino acids. This CDR3 is CASIEGQGYNEQFF. DNA of the CDR3: TGTGCCAGCATTGAGGGACAGGGGTACAATGAGCAGTTCTTC.

This clone was counted between two and nine times. The CDR3 protein is CASSLVQGATDTQYF. The CDR3 DNA follows: TGTGCCAGCAGCTTAGTGCAGGGGGCCACAGATACGCAGTATTTT. The V call is TRBV11-2, the J call TRBJ2-3; 8 bases fit TRBD1. Germline assignment: CDR1 SGHAT and CDR2 FQNNGV. This CDR3 comprises 15 residues. V lost 1 base and J lost 2; bases outside the gene matches: 2.

As regards this clone: A much larger clone differs from this one at a single base, so this may be a read error. In the same sample, other DNA sequences code for this CDR3. The V and J genes are TRBV7-9 and TRBJ1-5, with unresolved D. CDR3 size: 13 residues. In germline, CDR1 is SEHNR, CDR2 FQNEAQ (reference sequence). V shed 3 bases and J shed 0 bases, with 3 bases lying between them. CDR3 DNA: TGTGCCAGCAGCTTCGATAGCAATCAGCCCCAGCATTTT. It codes for CASSFDSNQPQHF.

A few counts support this clone. Its ends do not fully match the called genes, so a read error is possible. Other DNA sequences in the same sample also yield this CDR3. The CDR3: CASSEGGETQYF. CDR3 nucleotides: TGTGCCAGCAGCGAAGGTGGGGAGACCCAGTACTTC. The chain recombines TRBV2 with TRBJ2-5; no firm D call. CDR1 is SNHLY, CDR2 FYNNEI, per germline. CDR3 length equals 12 residues.

This clone was found once. The chain employs TRBV11-3 and TRBJ2-7; the D gene is possibly TRBD1 (6 bases). The length of the CDR3 is 14 residues. Germline CDR1 is SGHNT and CDR2 is YENEEA. The V end was cut by 5 bases, the J end by 0 bases, with 11 bases between. The CDR3 loop reads CASSPWGRSYEQYF. CDR3 nucleotide sequence: TGTGCCAGCAGCCCGTGGGGGCGCTCCTACGAGCAGTACTTC.

This clone was detected a few times. The chain has TRBV7-2 and TRBJ2-3; D gene ambiguous. V was clipped by 8 bases and J by 0 bases, with 15 bases between them. The germline CDR1 and CDR2 sequences are SGHTA and FQGNSA. The CDR3 covers 15 residues. The CDR3 DNA reads as TGTGCCAGCGTTGCCTACCACTCTAGCACAGATACGCAGTATTTT. Protein product: CASVAYHSSTDTQYF.

This clone was counted many times. The rearrangement uses TRBV15 and TRBJ1-6; perhaps TRBD1 as D (5 bases). This CDR3 comprises 14 residues. The germline CDR1 and CDR2 sequences are LNHNV and YYDKDF (reference sequence). V lost 6 bases and J 10 bases, leaving 16 bases between the germline ends. The CDR3 spells CATSRDGDVSPLHF. CDR3 DNA sequence: TGTGCCACCAGTAGGGACGGGGACGTCTCACCCCTCCACTTT.

This clone has more than one count but fewer than ten. This chain uses TRBV10-3 with TRBJ1-2; 7 bases are a match to TRBD1. Trimming took 2 bases from V and 8 from J; bases not matched to a gene: 17. Germline assignment: CDR1 ENHRY and CDR2 SYGVKD. The length of the CDR3 is 17 residues. CDR3 residues: CAISEPSGTALQLGYTF. In DNA form, the CDR3 reads TGTGCCATCAGTGAGCCGAGCGGGACAGCGCTCCAGCTAGGCTACACCTTC.

This clone came up once. The V and J genes are TRBV30 and TRBJ1-5, with 7 bases identical to TRBD1. Losses at the gene ends were 3 bases for V and 3 bases for J; bases not matched to a gene: 5. The germline CDR1 and CDR2 sequences are GTSNPN and SVGIG (reference sequence). The CDR3 is 14 amino acids. The CDR3 region is CAWSFGQANQPQHF. The CDR3 DNA sequence: TGTGCCTGGAGCTTTGGACAGGCCAATCAGCCCCAGCATTTT. Looking up the rest from reference TRBV30 and TRBJ1-5 gives the full variable domain: SQTIHQWPATLVQPVGSPLSLECTVEGTSNPNLYWYRQAAGRGLQLLFYSVGIGQISSEVPQNLSASRPQDRQFILSSKKLLLSDSGFYLCAWSFGQANQPQHFGDGTRLSIL.

This clone was seen a handful of times. The chain combines TRBV28 with TRBJ2-5; TRBD1 agrees at 11 bases. J gave up 4 bases and V 6 bases, and 13 bases lay outside the gene matches. The germline gives CDR1 MDHEN, CDR2 SYDVKM. The CDR3 extends over 17 amino acids. CDR3 amino acids: CASSPRTGGFRPETQYF. The CDR3 nucleotides are TGTGCCAGCAGCCCTCGGACAGGGGGCTTCAGGCCAGAGACCCAGTACTTC.

This clone showed up just a few times. The rearrangement links TRBV10-3 to TRBJ2-1, with 12 bases identical to TRBD2. CDR3 size: 17 residues. Losses at the gene ends were 7 bases for V and 0 bases for J; bases not matched to a gene: 7. Looked up from germline, CDR1 is ENHRY and CDR2 is SYGVKD. In DNA form, the CDR3 reads TGTGCCATCAAAGCGACTAGCGGGAGTAGCTCCTACAATGAGCAGTTCTTC. Its translation is CAIKATSGSSSYNEQFF.

This clone has only a few counts. V is TRBV25-1 and J is TRBJ1-1; the D gene is possibly TRBD1 (5 bases). Between the trimmed V and J ends, which lost 1 base and 10 bases, there was a span of 13 bases. The CDR3 loop spans 13 amino acids. Germline CDR1 reads MGHDK; CDR2 reads SYGVNS. CDR3 loop: CASSEWGGRGAFF. For the CDR3, the DNA is TGTGCCAGCAGTGAATGGGGCGGGAGGGGAGCTTTCTTT.

The table lists this clone with a few counts. V usage is TRBV30 and J usage is TRBJ1-2; TRBD1 agrees at 8 bases. The CDR3 consists of 13 residues. The junction had 8 bases not matched to a gene; V was cut back by 4 bases and J by 7 bases. Germline-derived CDR1 and CDR2 are GTSNPN and SVGIG (reference sequence). CDR3 protein: CAWNPTGGSGYTF. CDR3 nucleotides: TGTGCCTGGAACCCAACAGGGGGATCTGGCTACACCTTC.

This chain joins TRBV5-6 and TRBJ1-6; D is perhaps TRBD1 (5 bases). The CDR3 sequence is 15 residues long. Per the germline V gene, CDR1 is SGHDT and CDR2 is YYEEEE. Trimming took off 7 bases at V and 9 bases at J, with 20 bases between the two ends. The CDR3: CASFTLGVMGSPLHF. In DNA, the CDR3 is TGTGCCAGCTTCACACTGGGGGTGATGGGTTCACCCCTCCACTTT.

The chain carries TRBV6-6 and TRBJ2-2; 8 bases are a match to TRBD1. CDR1 is MNHNY and CDR2 is SVGAGI in the germline V gene (reference sequence). The CDR3 is 12 amino acids. The V segment lost 8 bases and the J segment 8 bases; nucleotides outside the gene matches: 4. The CDR3 nucleotides are TGTGCCAGCGGACAGGGTTTGGGGGAGCTGTTTTTT. This codes for CASGQGLGELFF.

This clone has a handful of counts. The chain recombines TRBV7-2 with TRBJ2-3; D is ambiguous. The V end lost 1 base, the J end lost 4 bases, and 6 bases lay between the germline ends. There are 13 residues in the CDR3. In germline, CDR1 is SGHTA, CDR2 FQGNSA. The CDR3 DNA reads as TGTGCCAGCAGCTTAGTTCTAGCAGATACGCAGTATTTT. Its translation: CASSLVLADTQYF.

This clone appeared many times. The rearrangement uses TRBV2 and TRBJ2-5; D possibly corresponds to TRBD2 (5 bases). The germline V and J ends were trimmed by 4 bases and 5 bases, with 17 bases remaining between them. This CDR3 spans 15 amino acids. CDR1 and CDR2 from the germline V gene are SNHLY and FYNNEI. Here the CDR3 reads CASSVERARGETQYF. CDR3 bases: TGTGCCAGCAGTGTGGAAAGGGCTCGAGGGGAGACCCAGTACTTC.

The CDR3 bases are TGTGCCAGCTCAGGGGGAAAGAACACTGAAGCTTTCTTT. Its translation is CASSGGKNTEAFF. The chain combines TRBV18 with TRBJ1-1, with D possibly being TRBD1 (5 bases). The germline gives CDR1 KGHSH, CDR2 LQKENI. Trimming left V 5 bases short and J 1 base short, with 8 bases between. The CDR3 is 13 amino acids.

This clone was observed a handful of times. V gene TRBV6-1 combines with J gene TRBJ2-7, with D possibly TRBD1 on 6 matching bases. V lost 6 bases, J lost 4 bases, and 13 bases lay in between. The CDR3 runs to 13 residues. Per germline, CDR1 MNHNS and CDR2 SASEGT. Here the CDR3 DNA reads TGTGCCAGCAGCTCGGGACAAACTTACGAGCAGTACGTC. Protein sequence: CASSSGQTYEQYV.

This clone has more than one count but fewer than ten. V usage is TRBV2 and J usage is TRBJ1-5, with 9 bases that match TRBD1. V lost 4 bases, J lost 7 bases, and 2 bases stayed unmatched. Germline CDR1 reads SNHLY; CDR2 reads FYNNEI. The length of the CDR3 is 13 residues. The CDR3 coding sequence is TGTGCCAGCAGTGTGGACAGGGGCCAGCCCCAGCATTTT. Translation gives CASSVDRGQPQHF.

This clone was counted a few times. The chain joins TRBV30 to TRBJ2-1, with D perhaps TRBD2 (5 bases). The CDR3 is made up of 14 amino acids. Germline CDR1 is GTSNPN and CDR2 is SVGIG (reference sequence). The germline V and J ends were trimmed by 2 bases and 6 bases, with 14 bases remaining between them. The CDR3 here is CAWSSDGEPNEQFF. The CDR3 DNA reads TGTGCCTGGAGTTCTGACGGGGAACCCAATGAGCAGTTCTTC.

Ten or more counts support this clone. This chain joins TRBV9 and TRBJ1-5; no reliable D call. From germline, CDR1 is SGDLS and CDR2 YYNGEE. CDR3 length: 13 amino acids. The V gene lost 5 bases and the J gene lost 7 bases, with 13 bases spanning the gap. CDR3 sequence reads: CASSPRVGQPQHF. The CDR3 nucleotides read TGTGCCAGCAGTCCCCGGGTTGGCCAGCCCCAGCATTTT.

The chain uses TRBV28 and TRBJ1-2; the D is unclear. The germline V and J ends were trimmed by 3 bases and 4 bases, with 9 bases remaining between them. The V gene's germline CDR1 is MDHEN and CDR2 SYDVKM. The CDR3 extends over 13 amino acids. As DNA, the CDR3 is TGTGCCAGCAGTTTCGGAGACATCTATGGCTACACCTTC. Amino acids: CASSFGDIYGYTF.

There are many counts of this clone. V gene TRBV19 combines with J gene TRBJ2-1; 11 bases agree with TRBD2. V dropped 8 bases and J dropped 5; count of bases not matched to a gene: 8. There are 15 residues in the CDR3. Germline values: CDR1 LNHDA, CDR2 SQIVND (reference sequence). The chain's CDR3 is CASLTSGRRNNEQFF. The CDR3 DNA follows: TGTGCCAGTCTTACTAGCGGGAGAAGGAACAATGAGCAGTTCTTC.

In this sample, this clone turned up a few times. The genes are TRBV28 and TRBJ2-7; no clear D gene. Germline CDR1 MDHEN, CDR2 SYDVKM. This CDR3 region has 14 residues. V lost 4 bases to trimming and J lost 2 bases, with 12 bases between them. The DNA for the CDR3 is TGTGCCAGCAGTTCCCCCGACAAGGCCTACGAGCAGTACGTC. This sequence encodes CASSSPDKAYEQYV.

The sample holds a few counts of this clone. This rearrangement joins TRBV18 to TRBJ2-7; D is unclear. The CDR3 contains 12 residues. Per the germline V gene, CDR1 is KGHSH and CDR2 is LQKENI. V was shortened by 3 bases and J by 6 bases, with 9 bases between the two germline ends. The CDR3 loop reads CASSPEVGEQYF. As DNA, the CDR3 is TGTGCCAGCTCACCTGAGGTTGGCGAGCAGTACTTC.